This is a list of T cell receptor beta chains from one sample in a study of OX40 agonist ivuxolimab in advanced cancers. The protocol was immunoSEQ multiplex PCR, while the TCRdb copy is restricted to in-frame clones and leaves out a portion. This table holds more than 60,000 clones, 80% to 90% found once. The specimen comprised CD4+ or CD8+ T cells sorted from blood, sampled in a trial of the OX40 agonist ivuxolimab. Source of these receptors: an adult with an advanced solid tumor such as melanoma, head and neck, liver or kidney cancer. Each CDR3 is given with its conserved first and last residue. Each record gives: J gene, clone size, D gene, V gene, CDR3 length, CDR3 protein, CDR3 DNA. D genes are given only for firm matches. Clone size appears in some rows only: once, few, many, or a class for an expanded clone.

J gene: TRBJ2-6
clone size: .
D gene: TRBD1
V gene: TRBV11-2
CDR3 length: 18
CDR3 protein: CASSLTGALDSGANVLTF
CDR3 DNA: TGTGCCAGCAGCTTAACAGGGGCCCTAGACTCTGGGGCCAACGTCCTGACTTTC

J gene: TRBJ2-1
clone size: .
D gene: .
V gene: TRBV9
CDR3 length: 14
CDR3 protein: CASSVATVGPEQFF
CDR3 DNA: TGTGCCAGCAGCGTGGCCACGGTGGGACCGGAGCAGTTCTTC

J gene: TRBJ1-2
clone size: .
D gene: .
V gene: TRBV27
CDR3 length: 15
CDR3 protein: CASSPSDSHVYGYTF
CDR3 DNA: TGTGCCAGCAGTCCATCGGACAGCCATGTATATGGCTACACCTTC

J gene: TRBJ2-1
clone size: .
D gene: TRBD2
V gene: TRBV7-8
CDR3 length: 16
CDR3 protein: CASMGLAGKVGNEQFF
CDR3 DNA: TGTGCCAGCATGGGACTAGCGGGAAAGGTTGGCAATGAGCAGTTCTTC

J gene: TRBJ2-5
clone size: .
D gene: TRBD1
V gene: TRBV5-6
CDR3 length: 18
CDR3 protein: CASSGALAGGWWQETQYF
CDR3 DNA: TGTGCCAGCAGCGGCGCCTTGGCAGGGGGATGGTGGCAAGAGACCCAGTACTTC

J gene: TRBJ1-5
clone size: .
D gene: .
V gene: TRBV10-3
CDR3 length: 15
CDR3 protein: CAISSGTDSNQPQHF
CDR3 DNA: TGTGCCATCAGTTCCGGGACGGATAGCAATCAGCCCCAGCATTTT

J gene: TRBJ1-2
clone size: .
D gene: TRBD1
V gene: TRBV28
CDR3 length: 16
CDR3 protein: CASRPMTGVFNYGYTF
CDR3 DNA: TGTGCCAGCAGACCCATGACAGGGGTGTTCAACTATGGCTACACCTTC

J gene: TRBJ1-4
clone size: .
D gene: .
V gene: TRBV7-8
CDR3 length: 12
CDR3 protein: CASSLVHEKLFF
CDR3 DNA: TGTGCCAGCAGCTTAGTTCATGAAAAACTGTTTTTT

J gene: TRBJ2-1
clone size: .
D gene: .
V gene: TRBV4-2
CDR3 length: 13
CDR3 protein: CASSQALANEQFF
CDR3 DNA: TGTGCCAGCAGCCAGGCTCTAGCCAATGAGCAGTTCTTC

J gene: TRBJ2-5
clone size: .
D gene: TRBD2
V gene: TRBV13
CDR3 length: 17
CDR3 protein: CASSRRLAGPNGETQYF
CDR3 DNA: TGTGCCAGCAGCAGGCGCCTAGCGGGTCCGAATGGGGAGACCCAGTACTTC

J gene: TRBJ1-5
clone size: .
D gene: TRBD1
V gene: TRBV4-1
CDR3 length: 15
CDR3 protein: CASSQDDRGGMPQHF
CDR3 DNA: TGCGCCAGCAGCCAAGATGACAGGGGTGGGATGCCCCAGCATTTT

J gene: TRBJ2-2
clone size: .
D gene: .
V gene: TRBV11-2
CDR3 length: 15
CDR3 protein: CASSPGARNTGELFF
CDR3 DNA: TGTGCCAGCAGCCCAGGGGCGAGGAACACCGGGGAGCTGTTTTTT

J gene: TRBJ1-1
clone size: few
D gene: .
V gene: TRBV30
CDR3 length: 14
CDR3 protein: CAWSEGFSNTEAFF
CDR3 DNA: TGTGCCTGGAGTGAGGGGTTTTCGAACACTGAAGCTTTCTTT

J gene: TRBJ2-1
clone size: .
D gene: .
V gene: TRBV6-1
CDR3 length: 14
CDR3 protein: CASSEMGSYNEQFF
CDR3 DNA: TGTGCCAGCAGTGAAATGGGTAGCTACAATGAGCAGTTCTTC

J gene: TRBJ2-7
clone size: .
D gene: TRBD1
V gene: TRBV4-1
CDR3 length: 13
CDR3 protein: CASSPGQTYEQYF
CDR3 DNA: TGCGCCAGCAGCCCGGGACAGACCTACGAGCAGTACTTC

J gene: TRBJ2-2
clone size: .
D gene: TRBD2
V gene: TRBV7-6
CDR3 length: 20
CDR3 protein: CASSRTSGLAGNANTGELFF
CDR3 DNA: TGTGCCAGCAGCCGTACTTCGGGACTAGCGGGTAACGCGAACACCGGGGAGCTGTTTTTT

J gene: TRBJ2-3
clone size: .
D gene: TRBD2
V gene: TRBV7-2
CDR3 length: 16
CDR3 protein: CASSLVAGGSTDTQYF
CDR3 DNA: TGTGCCAGCAGCTTAGTGGCGGGGGGTTCCACAGATACGCAGTATTTT

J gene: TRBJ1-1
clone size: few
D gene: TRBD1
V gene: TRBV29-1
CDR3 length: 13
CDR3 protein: CSGETGEFTEAFF
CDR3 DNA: TGCAGCGGGGAGACAGGGGAATTCACTGAAGCTTTCTTT

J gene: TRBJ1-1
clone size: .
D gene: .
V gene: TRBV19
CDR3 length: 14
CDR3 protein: CASSMQGGGTEAFF
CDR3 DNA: TGTGCCAGTAGTATGCAGGGAGGAGGTACTGAAGCTTTCTTT

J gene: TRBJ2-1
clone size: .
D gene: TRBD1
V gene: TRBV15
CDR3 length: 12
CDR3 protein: CASQGVYNEQFF
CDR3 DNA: TGTGCCTCACAGGGGGTCTACAATGAGCAGTTCTTC

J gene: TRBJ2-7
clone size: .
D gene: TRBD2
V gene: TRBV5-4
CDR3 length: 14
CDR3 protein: CASSLGLAPYEQYF
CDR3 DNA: TGTGCCAGCAGCTTGGGACTAGCCCCCTACGAGCAGTACTTC

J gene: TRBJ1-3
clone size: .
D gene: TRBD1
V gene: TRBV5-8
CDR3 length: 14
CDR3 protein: CASSGGQPGDTIYF
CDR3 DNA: TGTGCCAGCAGCGGGGGACAGCCCGGAGACACCATATATTTT

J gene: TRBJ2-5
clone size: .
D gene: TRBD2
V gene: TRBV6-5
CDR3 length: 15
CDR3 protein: CASRPGTSGRETQYF
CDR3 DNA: TGTGCCAGCAGGCCGGGGACTAGCGGGAGAGAGACCCAGTACTTC

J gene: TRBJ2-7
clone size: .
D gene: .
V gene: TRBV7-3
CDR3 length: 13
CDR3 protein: CASSPTSWDEQYF
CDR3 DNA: TGTGCCAGCAGCCCGACTAGTTGGGACGAGCAGTACTTC